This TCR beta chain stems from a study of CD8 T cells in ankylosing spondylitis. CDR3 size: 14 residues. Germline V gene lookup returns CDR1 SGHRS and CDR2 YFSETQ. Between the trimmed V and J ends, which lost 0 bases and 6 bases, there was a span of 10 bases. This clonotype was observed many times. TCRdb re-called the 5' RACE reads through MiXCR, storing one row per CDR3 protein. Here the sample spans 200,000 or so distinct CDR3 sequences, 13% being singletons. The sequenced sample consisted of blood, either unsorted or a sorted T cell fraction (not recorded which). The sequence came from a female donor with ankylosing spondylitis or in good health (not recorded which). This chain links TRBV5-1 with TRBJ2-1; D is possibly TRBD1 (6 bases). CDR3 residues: CASSLGQALNEQFF. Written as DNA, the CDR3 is TGCGCCAGCAGCTTGGGACAGGCCCTCAATGAGCAGTTCTTC.